Below, 15 T cell receptor beta chains from the same sample are listed, as sequenced in a study of long-term antiretroviral therapy in people with HIV. Runs used v3.0 of the immunoSEQ assay and were done at survey level. Sequencing used immunoSEQ multiplex PCR; TCRdb keeps in-frame clones, though not all of them. The data contain approximately 21,000 clones, roughly 70% of them seen just once; the ten biggest clones take up 8% to 10%. The specimen was unsorted PBMCs, collected 0.5 years before starting antiretroviral therapy. All receptors come from a young man with HIV.

V and J are TRBV6-5 and TRBJ1-1, with TRBD1 identical over 9 bases. The CDR3 has 14 residues. V trimming: 2 bases; J trimming: 5 bases; junction bases outside the gene matches: 3. Germline-derived CDR1 and CDR2 are MNHEY and SVGAGI. The CDR3 is CASSYGQGKTEAFF. CDR3 nucleotide sequence: TGTGCCAGCAGTTACGGACAGGGGAAAACTGAAGCTTTCTTT.

This clone was seen a single time. CDR3 DNA: TGTGCCAGCAGCTTAGGGCCCGGAGGGAAGTACGAGCAGTACTTC. Translation: CASSLGPGGKYEQYF. The chain is built from TRBV13 and TRBJ2-7; a possible D gene is TRBD2 (6 bases). The germline V and J ends were trimmed by 0 bases and 4 bases, with 13 bases remaining between them. CDR1 and CDR2 (germline): PRHDT, FYEKMQ (reference sequence). The CDR3 has 15 residues. Full variable domain (outside the CDR3, taken from reference TRBV13 and TRBJ2-7): AAGVIQSPRHLIKEKRETATLKCYPIPRHDTVYWYQQGPGQDPQFLISFYEKMQSDKGSIPDRFSAQQFSDYHSELNMSSLELGDSALYFCASSLGPGGKYEQYFGPGTRLTVT.

The chain carries TRBV5-6 and TRBJ1-1; D unclear. The CDR3 consists of 14 residues. V was trimmed by 3 bases and J by 2 bases, leaving 11 bases between them. The germline V gene encodes CDR1 SGHDT and CDR2 YYEEEE. The CDR3 DNA reads as TGTGCCAGCAGCTCCAACCCTGCTAACACTGAAGCTTTCTTT. Translated, it gives CASSSNPANTEAFF.

This clone was counted between two and nine times. V and J are TRBV7-9 and TRBJ1-2, with 9 bases that match TRBD1. The ends lost 5 bases at V and 6 bases at J; junction bases unmatched: 4. Looked up from germline, CDR1 is SEHNR and CDR2 is FQNEAQ (reference sequence). This CDR3 spans 13 amino acids. CDR3 loop: CASSLDRGDGYTF. Written as DNA, the CDR3 is TGTGCCAGCAGCCTGGACAGGGGCGATGGCTACACCTTC. The complete variable domain, with remaining parts taken from reference TRBV7-9 and TRBJ1-2, reads DTGVSQNPRHKITKRGQNVTFRCDPISEHNRLYWYRQTLGQGPEFLTYFQNEAQLEKSRLLSDRFSAERPKGSFSTLEIQRTEQGDSAMYLCASSLDRGDGYTFGSGTRLTVV.

The V call is TRBV10-3, the J call TRBJ2-7; D tentatively fits TRBD1 or TRBD2 (5 bases each). V was trimmed by 0 bases and J by 2 bases, leaving 11 bases between them. CDR3 length equals 15 residues. CDR1 and CDR2 from the germline V gene are ENHRY and SYGVKD. The CDR3 DNA reads as TGTGCCATCAGTGAGTCGTCCCTGGGGGCCTACGAGCAGTACTTC. Its protein product is CAISESSLGAYEQYF.

This chain uses TRBV11-2 with TRBJ2-2, with 11 nucleotides matching TRBD2. The ends lost 5 bases at V and 7 bases at J; junction bases unmatched: 9. The CDR3 contains 16 residues. Per the germline V gene, CDR1 is SGHAT and CDR2 is FQNNGV. DNA of the CDR3: TGTGCCAGCAGCCGACCGGGACTAGCGGACGGCGGGGAGCTGTTTTTT. Its translation is CASSRPGLADGGELFF.

This clone was found a few times. The rearrangement uses TRBV6-5 and TRBJ2-7; D might be TRBD2 (6 bases). From germline, CDR1 is MNHEY and CDR2 SVGAGI. Trimming left V 0 bases short and J 6 bases short, with 18 bases between. This CDR3 is built from 16 residues. CDR3 region: CASSYSVPAGSSEQYF. CDR3 in DNA: TGTGCCAGCAGTTACTCGGTCCCTGCGGGGAGTAGCGAGCAGTACTTC.

The chain has TRBV4-1 and TRBJ1-5; D is ambiguous. Per the germline V gene, CDR1 is MGHRA and CDR2 is YSYEKL. V was clipped by 0 bases and J by 0 bases, with 12 bases between them. The CDR3 covers 17 residues. The CDR3 coding sequence is TGCGCCAGCAGCCAAGATTCGTCCGGATATAGCAATCAGCCCCAGCATTTT. Translating gives CASSQDSSGYSNQPQHF.

This chain joins TRBV7-6 and TRBJ2-3, with unresolved D. CDR1 and CDR2 (germline): SGHVS, FNYEAQ. The CDR3 runs 13 residues. V was shortened by 0 bases and J by 6 bases, with 7 bases between the two germline ends. The CDR3 DNA follows: TGTGCCAGCAGCTTAGCGGTTTTGGATACGCAGTATTTT. Translating gives CASSLAVLDTQYF.

This chain joins TRBV6-1 and TRBJ1-2; D gene unclear. The CDR3 runs to 15 residues. The V end was cut by 3 bases, the J end by 4 bases, with 15 bases between. Germline-derived CDR1 and CDR2 are MNHNS and SASEGT. The CDR3 sequence: CASSEEYGRAYGYTF. CDR3 bases: TGTGCCAGCAGTGAGGAGTACGGACGGGCCTATGGCTACACCTTC.

This clone was detected only a few times. V is TRBV4-1 and J is TRBJ2-7; D may be TRBD2 (5 bases). V was clipped by 1 base and J by 0 bases, with 10 bases between them. CDR3 length: 15 residues. Germline-derived CDR1 and CDR2 are MGHRA and YSYEKL. The CDR3 DNA sequence: TGCGCCAGCAGCCAAGGTTCGGGAAGCTCCTACGAGCAGTACTTC. Translating it yields CASSQGSGSSYEQYF.

This clone was seen a handful of times. The chain uses TRBV11-1 and TRBJ2-7; D possibly matches TRBD1 or TRBD2 (5 bases each). This CDR3 is built from 13 residues. Per the germline V gene, CDR1 is SGHAT and CDR2 is FQDESV (reference sequence). Trimming stripped 4 bases from V and 6 bases from J, with 13 bases between. The CDR3, as DNA: TGTGCCAGCAGCTCCCACCGGGGCGGCGAGCAGTACTTC. Its protein product is CASSSHRGGEQYF.

V gene TRBV27 combines with J gene TRBJ2-4; a possible D gene is TRBD2 (6 bases). The V gene lost 2 bases and the J gene lost 3 bases, with 11 bases spanning the gap. This CDR3 has 15 amino acids. Germline-derived CDR1 and CDR2 are MNHEY and SMNVEV (reference sequence). CDR3 in DNA: TGTGCCAGCAGTTTAGGGACTCTCGGCAAAAACATTCAGTACTTC. Protein product: CASSLGTLGKNIQYF.

This sequence joins TRBV19 and TRBJ1-5, with 9 bases identical to TRBD1. The V gene's germline CDR1 is LNHDA and CDR2 SQIVND (reference sequence). There are 16 residues in the CDR3. The V and J ends lost 5 bases and 0 bases, in that order; junction bases with no gene match: 5. In DNA, the CDR3 is TGTGCCAGTAGTCCCGGGACAGGGCTTAGCAATCAGCCCCAGCATTTT. Protein product: CASSPGTGLSNQPQHF.

The gene calls are TRBV6-1 and TRBJ1-1; D gene ambiguous. This CDR3 spans 10 amino acids. Trimming took 6 bases from V and 7 from J, leaving 6 bases between them. Germline V gives CDR1 MNHNS, CDR2 SASEGT. CDR3 bases: TGTGCCAGCAGGTTAAATGAAGCTTTCTTT. Translated, it gives CASRLNEAFF.